The rows below give T cell receptor beta chains drawn from one sample of a study of immune characterization of retroperitoneal liposarcoma. Each CDR3 protein is one row after TCRdb ran MiXCR on the PCR reads. The sample yields thousands of distinct CDR3 sequences, 35% to 45% seen once. What was sequenced was tumor tissue. Receptors originate from a male donor with retroperitoneal liposarcoma. CDR3s include the opening cysteine and the closing phenylalanine or tryptophan. The order of the fields is D gene, clone size, V gene, J gene, CDR3 protein, CDR3 DNA. D genes are given only for firm matches. Expanded clones are given a class, and other clones once, few, many or no size at all.

d_call: NA; clone_size: few; v_call: TRBV27; j_call: TRBJ2-3; cdr3_aa: CASRGLGIGADTQYF; cdr3_nt: TGTGCCAGCAGAGGGCTGGGGATCGGGGCAGATACGCAGTATTTT
d_call: NA; clone_size: NA; v_call: TRBV27; j_call: TRBJ2-3; cdr3_aa: CASSTTSRSTDTQYF; cdr3_nt: TGTGCCAGCAGTACTACTAGCAGAAGCACAGATACGCAGTATTTT
d_call: NA; clone_size: NA; v_call: TRBV6-1; j_call: TRBJ2-1; cdr3_aa: CASREGSYEQFF; cdr3_nt: TGTGCCAGCAGGGAGGGGAGCTACGAGCAGTTCTTC
d_call: NA; clone_size: NA; v_call: TRBV12-3/TRBV12-4; j_call: TRBJ2-7; cdr3_aa: CASSLNRQYF; cdr3_nt: TGTGCCAGCAGCTTAAACCGGCAGTACTTC
d_call: NA; clone_size: medium-sized; v_call: TRBV7-2; j_call: TRBJ2-1; cdr3_aa: CASSIKAVSLQETQFF; cdr3_nt: TGTGCCAGCAGCATCAAAGCTGTGAGTCTCCAAGAGACCCAGTTCTTC
d_call: TRBD2; clone_size: few; v_call: TRBV7-2; j_call: TRBJ2-7; cdr3_aa: CASSIGGSLYEQYF; cdr3_nt: TGTGCCAGCAGCATCGGGGGGAGCCTCTACGAGCAGTACTTC
d_call: TRBD2; clone_size: NA; v_call: TRBV11-2; j_call: TRBJ2-7; cdr3_aa: CASSLTSGGYEQYF; cdr3_nt: TGTGCCAGCAGCTTAACTAGCGGGGGCTACGAGCAGTACTTC
d_call: NA; clone_size: once; v_call: TRBV6-1; j_call: TRBJ2-1; cdr3_aa: CASGVVSSYNEQFF; cdr3_nt: TGTGCCAGCGGGGTTGTGAGCTCCTACAATGAGCAGTTCTTC
d_call: TRBD2; clone_size: NA; v_call: TRBV25-1; j_call: TRBJ2-5; cdr3_aa: CAISDRPAGTLRPAIETQYF; cdr3_nt: TGTGCCATCAGTGATAGGCCAGCGGGGACCTTACGGCCGGCCATAGAGACCCAGTACTTC
d_call: NA; clone_size: medium-sized; v_call: TRBV6-1; j_call: TRBJ2-1; cdr3_aa: CASRVDRSVSNEQFF; cdr3_nt: TGTGCCAGCAGGGTGGACAGATCTGTTTCAAATGAGCAGTTCTTC
d_call: NA; clone_size: few; v_call: TRBV25-1; j_call: TRBJ2-3; cdr3_aa: CASSKAGADTQYF; cdr3_nt: TGTGCCAGCAGTAAGGCAGGGGCAGATACGCAGTATTTT
d_call: TRBD1; clone_size: medium-sized; v_call: TRBV6-1; j_call: TRBJ2-1; cdr3_aa: CASSESGGIETQFF; cdr3_nt: TGTGCCAGCAGTGAGTCAGGGGGCATAGAGACCCAGTTCTTC
d_call: TRBD2; clone_size: few; v_call: TRBV6-1; j_call: TRBJ2-1; cdr3_aa: CASGIRLAGGREQFF; cdr3_nt: TGTGCCAGCGGAATCCGACTAGCGGGGGGGCGTGAGCAGTTCTTC
d_call: TRBD2; clone_size: NA; v_call: TRBV12-3/TRBV12-4; j_call: TRBJ2-1; cdr3_aa: CASSGLAGFNEQFF; cdr3_nt: TGTGCCAGCAGTGGACTAGCGGGATTCAATGAGCAGTTCTTC
d_call: TRBD2; clone_size: once; v_call: TRBV12-3/TRBV12-4; j_call: TRBJ2-3; cdr3_aa: CASSQESGTSGGGTQYF; cdr3_nt: TGTGCCAGCAGTCAAGAATCCGGGACTAGCGGGGGGGGTACGCAGTATTTT
d_call: TRBD2; clone_size: large; v_call: TRBV6-1; j_call: TRBJ2-1; cdr3_aa: CASSGLAGVHEQFF; cdr3_nt: TGTGCCAGCAGTGGGCTAGCGGGAGTACATGAGCAGTTCTTC
d_call: NA; clone_size: medium-sized; v_call: TRBV12-3/TRBV12-4; j_call: TRBJ2-5; cdr3_aa: CASSFWCSEETQYF; cdr3_nt: TGTGCCAGCAGTTTTTGGTGTAGTGAAGAGACCCAGTACTTC
d_call: NA; clone_size: few; v_call: TRBV12-3/TRBV12-4; j_call: TRBJ2-7; cdr3_aa: CASSPDSPVGVYEQYF; cdr3_nt: TGTGCCAGCAGCCCCGATTCGCCGGTCGGGGTTTACGAGCAGTACTTC
d_call: NA; clone_size: NA; v_call: TRBV6-1; j_call: TRBJ2-1; cdr3_aa: CASSYRNQETQFF; cdr3_nt: TGTGCCAGCAGTTATAGGAACCAAGAGACCCAGTTCTTC
d_call: NA; clone_size: few; v_call: TRBV7-2; j_call: TRBJ1-5; cdr3_aa: CASSPPGTLQTRAQHF; cdr3_nt: TGTGCCAGCAGCCCTCCCGGGACACTTCAGACCCGAGCCCAGCATTTT
d_call: TRBD1; clone_size: few; v_call: TRBV7-8; j_call: TRBJ2-1; cdr3_aa: CASTAGTGYNEQFF; cdr3_nt: TGTGCCAGCACCGCCGGGACAGGGTACAATGAGCAGTTCTTC
d_call: TRBD2; clone_size: NA; v_call: TRBV6-5; j_call: TRBJ2-3; cdr3_aa: CASSLGLAGSTDTQYF; cdr3_nt: TGTGCCAGCAGTCTCGGACTAGCGGGAAGCACAGATACGCAGTATTTT
d_call: TRBD1; clone_size: NA; v_call: TRBV10-3; j_call: TRBJ2-1; cdr3_aa: CAISDRTGYYNEQFF; cdr3_nt: TGTGCCATCAGTGACCGGACAGGGTACTACAATGAGCAGTTCTTC